The sequence of this TCR beta chain was determined in a study of CD8 T cells in Susac syndrome. Trimming cost V 0 bases and J 3 bases; bases outside gene matches: 8. CDR1 is SGHRS and CDR2 is YFSETQ in the germline V gene. This CDR3 has 16 amino acids. This clonotype was picked up one time. The RNA input was about 0.45 to 1 ug, and it was reverse transcribed with random hexamers. MiXCR, run by TCRdb on the immunoSEQ multiplex PCR reads, gives a single entry per CDR3 protein. The table includes fewer than 350,000 distinct CDR3 sequences, roughly 90% detected once. This TCR came from a human donor with multiple sclerosis. V usage is TRBV5-1 and J usage is TRBJ1-1, with TRBD1 identical over 7 bases. Material for sequencing was CD8+ T cells from PBMCs. The CDR3 region is CASSLAPRQGDTEAFF. The CDR3 nucleotides are TGCGCCAGCAGCTTGGCCCCGAGACAGGGAGACACTGAAGCTTTCTTT. Based on the CDR3 plus reference TRBV5-1 and TRBJ1-1, the full variable domain is KAGVTQTPRYLIKTRGQQVTLSCSPISGHRSVSWYQQTPGQGLQFLFEYFSETQRNKGNFPGRFSGRQFSNSRSEMNVSTLELGDSALYLCASSLAPRQGDTEAFFGQGTRLTVV.